Following are 12 T cell receptor beta chains from one sample sequenced in a study of OX40 agonist ivuxolimab in advanced cancers. Sequenced by immunoSEQ multiplex PCR; TCRdb stores in-frame clones only, minus some. The sample has 50,000 to 60,000 clones; 90% to 95% are singletons. Material: CD4+ or CD8+ T cells sorted from blood, obtained in a trial of the OX40 agonist ivuxolimab. Receptors were obtained from an adult with an advanced solid tumor such as melanoma, head and neck, liver or kidney cancer.

The rearrangement uses TRBV5-4 and TRBJ2-7; 10 bases line up with TRBD1. CDR3 size: 12 residues. V shed 3 bases and J 7 bases; nucleotides not matched to a gene: 1. Germline lookup yields CDR1 SGHNT and CDR2 YYREEE (reference sequence). CDR3 DNA: TGTGCCAGCAGCTGGACAGGGGGGGAGCAGTACTTC. Its translation is CASSWTGGEQYF.

This clone is termed medium-sized. The chain is built from TRBV2 and TRBJ1-5; the D is unclear. The CDR3 spans 17 residues. CDR1 and CDR2 (germline): SNHLY, FYNNEI. V lost 4 bases to trimming and J lost 2 bases, with 18 bases between them. CDR3 sequence: CASSAPGSEVGNQPQHF. The CDR3 coding sequence is TGTGCCAGCAGTGCCCCCGGCTCGGAGGTGGGCAATCAGCCCCAGCATTTT.

This sequence joins TRBV28 and TRBJ2-1, with 9 bases aligning to TRBD2. The CDR3 sequence is 16 residues long. In germline, CDR1 is MDHEN, CDR2 SYDVKM. Trimming cost V 2 bases and J 4 bases; bases outside gene matches: 6. CDR3 sequence reads: CASSLPLAGHYNEQFF. The CDR3 coding sequence is TGTGCCAGCAGTTTACCCCTAGCGGGGCATTACAATGAGCAGTTCTTC. The complete variable domain, with remaining parts taken from reference TRBV28 and TRBJ2-1, reads DVKVTQSSRYLVKRTGEKVFLECVQDMDHENMFWYRQDPGLGLRLIYFSYDVKMKEKGDIPEGYSVSREKKERFSLILESASTNQTSMYLCASSLPLAGHYNEQFFGPGTRLTVL.

The rearrangement uses TRBV28 and TRBJ2-7; 9 bases align to TRBD1. This CDR3 contains 14 residues. V lost 6 bases to trimming and J lost 3 bases; unmatched junction nucleotides: 6. Germline CDR1 and CDR2: MDHEN and SYDVKM. The CDR3 loop reads CASRVGTGSYEQYF. The CDR3 bases are TGTGCCAGCAGAGTAGGGACAGGGAGCTACGAGCAGTACTTC.

The chain employs TRBV19 and TRBJ1-2; D unclear. The V end lost 0 bases, the J end lost 2 bases, and 10 bases lay between the germline ends. This CDR3 region has 15 residues. Germline CDR1 and CDR2: LNHDA and SQIVND (reference sequence). CDR3 sequence: CASSIDLIGNYGYTF. The DNA of the CDR3 is TGTGCCAGTAGTATAGATCTAATTGGAAACTATGGCTACACCTTC.

V gene TRBV6-5 combines with J gene TRBJ2-1; 7 bases align to TRBD2. V trimming: 0 bases; J trimming: 7 bases; junction bases outside the gene matches: 6. The CDR3 length is 15 residues. Germline CDR1 reads MNHEY; CDR2 reads SVGAGI. In nucleotides, the CDR3 is TGTGCCAGCAGTTACTCAGCTGGGGGGGTGAATGAGCAGTTCTTC. Translated: CASSYSAGGVNEQFF.

This chain joins TRBV7-2 and TRBJ2-5, with D perhaps matching TRBD1 (5 bases). Germline loops: CDR1 SGHTA, CDR2 FQGNSA. CDR3 length equals 14 residues. The germline V and J ends were trimmed by 5 bases and 1 base, with 11 bases remaining between them. The CDR3, as DNA: TGTGCCAGCAGCCCCTGGACATTCCAAGAGACCCAGTACTTC. The encoded protein is CASSPWTFQETQYF.

V usage is TRBV10-1 and J usage is TRBJ2-1, with D uncertain. Germline V gene data show CDR1 as WNHNN and CDR2 as SYGVQD (reference sequence). Trimming removed 4 bases from V and 9 bases from J, with 7 bases in between. The CDR3 runs 11 residues. The CDR3 sequence is CASSGLSEQFF. CDR3 DNA sequence: TGCGCCAGCAGTGGCTTGAGTGAGCAGTTCTTC.

In its sample, this clone was seen once. The rearrangement uses TRBV11-2 and TRBJ1-4, with D hard to call. Germline CDR1 and CDR2: SGHAT and FQNNGV. With 1 base removed from V and 7 bases from J, the gap between germline ends came to 10 bases. The CDR3 has 14 residues. CDR3 residues: CASSLVGGVEKLFF. The CDR3 DNA sequence: TGTGCCAGCAGCTTAGTGGGAGGAGTTGAAAAACTGTTTTTT. Complete variable domain (other parts from reference TRBV11-2 and TRBJ1-4): EAGVAQSPRYKIIEKRQSVAFWCNPISGHATLYWYQQILGQGPKLLIQFQNNGVVDDSQLPKDRFSAERLKGVDSTLKIQPAKLEDSAVYLCASSLVGGVEKLFFGSGTQLSVL.

In DNA form, the CDR3 reads TGTGCCAGCAGCTACACGGGTTGGGATGAGCAGTTCTTC. This translates into CASSYTGWDEQFF. This chain connects TRBV13 to TRBJ2-1; D gene uncertain. Germline-derived CDR1 and CDR2 are PRHDT and FYEKMQ (reference sequence). V was cut by 4 bases and J by 8 bases, with 12 bases left in between. The CDR3 has 13 amino acids.

Points on this clone: Additional DNA sequences in this sample encode the identical CDR3. This chain joins TRBV19 and TRBJ2-5; no clear D gene. V shed 3 bases and J shed 0 bases, with 5 bases lying between them. This CDR3 comprises 13 residues. The germline V gene encodes CDR1 LNHDA and CDR2 SQIVND (reference sequence). The chain's CDR3 is CASSIRDQETQYF. CDR3 nucleotide sequence: TGTGCCAGTAGTATCCGGGACCAAGAGACCCAGTACTTC.

The chain links TRBV4-3 to TRBJ1-3; unclear D gene. Trimming left V 0 bases short and J 0 bases short, with 9 bases between. This CDR3 contains 16 residues. In germline, CDR1 is LGHNA, CDR2 YSLEER. The CDR3, as DNA: TGCGCCAGCAGCCAAGATCACAGTCGCTCTGGAAACACCATATATTTT. This codes for CASSQDHSRSGNTIYF.